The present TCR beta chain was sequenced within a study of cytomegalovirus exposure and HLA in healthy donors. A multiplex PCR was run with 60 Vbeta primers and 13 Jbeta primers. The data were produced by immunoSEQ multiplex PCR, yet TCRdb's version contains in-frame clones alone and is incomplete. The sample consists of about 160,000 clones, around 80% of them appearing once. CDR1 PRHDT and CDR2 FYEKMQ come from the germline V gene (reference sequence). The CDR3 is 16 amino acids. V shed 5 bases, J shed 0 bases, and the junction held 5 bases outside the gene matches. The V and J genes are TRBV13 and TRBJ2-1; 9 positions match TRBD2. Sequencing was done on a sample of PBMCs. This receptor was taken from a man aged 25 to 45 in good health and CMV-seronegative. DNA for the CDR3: TGTGCCAGCAGCGACCGTAGCGGGAGCTCCTACAATGAGCAGTTCTTC. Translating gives CASSDRSGSSYNEQFF.